This is a list of T cell receptor beta chains from one sample in a study of sequential checkpoint blockade in melanoma. The repertoire was sequenced with immunoSEQ multiplex PCR; TCRdb's copy has only in-frame clones and lacks some. The sample includes about 12,000 clones, roughly 72% of them seen just once. Sequenced here: CD8+ T cells sorted from blood (inferred from file names), sampled from a patient given nivolumab and ipilimumab in sequence. Receptor source: a human donor with melanoma. Each CDR3 is given with its conserved first and last residue. A D gene is named only where the DNA matches it firmly. Only part of the rows carry a size: once, few, many, or a class if the clone is expanded.

V gene,D gene,J gene,clone size,CDR3 DNA,CDR3 protein
TRBV27,NA,TRBJ2-1,NA,TGTGCCAGCAGCTCCCGCCTAACAGCGGGTGAGCAGTTCTTC,CASSSRLTAGEQFF
TRBV2,TRBD1,TRBJ2-2,NA,TGTGCCTGCCTGTGGGGCGAATCGAGACAGGGGCTGGGGGAGCTGTTTTTT,CACLWGESRQGLGELFF
TRBV11-1,NA,TRBJ2-1,NA,TGTGCCAGCAGCTTCCTCTCGGGGATCGACAATGAGCAGTTCTTC,CASSFLSGIDNEQFF
TRBV7-9,NA,TRBJ1-2,NA,TGTGCCAGCAGCTTAGCGGAGGAAAACTATGGCTACACCTTC,CASSLAEENYGYTF
TRBV6-4,NA,TRBJ1-1,NA,TGTGCCAGCTGGGCCGACAACACTGAAGCTTTCTTT,CASWADNTEAFF
TRBV11-2,TRBD2,TRBJ2-3,NA,TGTGCCAGCACCACCTCTAGCGGGGGGGCCACAGATACGCAGTATTTT,CASTTSSGGATDTQYF
TRBV7-9,TRBD1,TRBJ1-3,NA,TGTGCCAGCAGCTTCCGGACAGGGACCGCTGGAAACACCATATATTTT,CASSFRTGTAGNTIYF
TRBV30,NA,TRBJ2-1,NA,TGTGCCTGGAGTGTAGATAGCGGAGGATACAATGAGCAGTTCTTC,CAWSVDSGGYNEQFF
TRBV7-9,NA,TRBJ1-1,once,TGTGCCAGCAGCCCCAAGAACACTGAAGCTTTCTTT,CASSPKNTEAFF
TRBV9,TRBD1,TRBJ2-5,NA,TGTGCCAGCAGCTTAACAGGGGATCAAGAGACCCAGTACTTC,CASSLTGDQETQYF
TRBV7-6,TRBD2,TRBJ2-1,NA,TGTGCCAGCAGCGGCGGGACTAGCTTGGGGAATGAGCAGTTCTTC,CASSGGTSLGNEQFF
TRBV13,NA,TRBJ2-5,NA,TGTGCCAGCAGCGCTCGGGAGACCCAGTACTTC,CASSARETQYF
TRBV27,TRBD2,TRBJ2-3,NA,TGTGCCAGCAGTTTATCGGGGGGACTAGCGGTCTATTTT,CASSLSGGLAVYF
TRBV5-6,NA,TRBJ2-4,medium-sized,TGTGCCAGCAGCTCGACTCAAAACATTCAGTACTTC,CASSSTQNIQYF
TRBV30,NA,TRBJ2-1,NA,TGTGCCTGGAGTGTTCTGACTAGGGGCTCCTACAATGAGCAGTTCTTC,CAWSVLTRGSYNEQFF
TRBV5-8,NA,TRBJ2-5,medium-sized,TGTGCCAGCAGCTCGCGGGGAGAGACCCAGTACTTC,CASSSRGETQYF
TRBV7-9,TRBD1,TRBJ1-1,medium-sized,TGTGCCAGCAGCTTAGCGGGGGACAGGGACGGTCACGAAGCTTTCTTT,CASSLAGDRDGHEAFF
TRBV30,NA,TRBJ1-1,once,TGTGCCTGGAAAGACAGGTCGAACACTGAAGCTTTCTTT,CAWKDRSNTEAFF
TRBV7-6,NA,TRBJ2-2,NA,TGTGCCAGCAGCCCGATGCTAGCGCCCACCGGGGAGCTGTTTTTT,CASSPMLAPTGELFF
TRBV27,TRBD1,TRBJ2-7,NA,TGTGCCAGCAGACAGGGACAGGCCTACGAGCAGTACTTC,CASRQGQAYEQYF